This T cell receptor beta chain was recorded in a study of T cells in Graves' hyperthyroidism and ophthalmopathy. Study as a whole: Peripheral blood specimens were obtained at initial diagnosis, prior to any treatment.

Calling Graves' hyperthyroidism stable meant ophthalmopathy did not progress within 18 months. Diagnoses used clinical symptoms, serum thyroxine and TRAb, thyroid ultrasound and orbital computed tomography. Amplification of TCR beta CDR3 regions was performed using RNA transcripts as template. The TCR CDR3 first-round RT-PCR relied on the HTBI primer set. MiXCR, run by TCRdb on the multiplex PCR reads, gives a single entry per CDR3 protein. This sample has 350,000 to 400,000 distinct CDR3 sequences; about a fifth occur once, and the top ten carry about 3.7%. This clonotype has a count of ten or more. V was trimmed by 2 bases and J by 5 bases, leaving 13 bases between them. This CDR3 has 14 residues. Germline CDR1 SGHRS, CDR2 YFSETQ.

The TCR originated in a woman under 30 with Graves' hyperthyroidism. Sequenced material: blood. The J gene is TRBJ2-5, the V gene TRBV5-1; possibly TRBD1 or TRBD2 for D (6 bases each). Here the CDR3 reads CASSLWGARETQYF. The CDR3 DNA sequence: TGCGCCAGCAGCTTATGGGGGGCAAGGGAGACCCAGTACTTC.